A single sample is the source of the 9 T cell receptor beta chains below, sequenced in a study of cytomegalovirus exposure and HLA in healthy donors. The PCR made use of 60 Vbeta and 13 Jbeta primers. Libraries were prepared by immunoSEQ multiplex PCR; TCRdb keeps only in-frame clonotypes and omits some of them. Of roughly 200,000 clones listed, nearly 80% are singletons. The sequenced material came from PBMCs. The source of these receptors is a female donor in good health and CMV-seronegative.

The V and J genes are TRBV4-1 and TRBJ1-2; 10 bases align to TRBD1. The germline gives CDR1 MGHRA, CDR2 YSYEKL. Trimming cost V 2 bases and J 8 bases; bases outside gene matches: 8. The CDR3 is 15 amino acids. The chain's CDR3 is CASSQPGQGLGGYTF. DNA of the CDR3: TGCGCCAGCAGCCAACCGGGACAGGGGCTTGGAGGCTACACCTTC.

This chain links TRBV6-1 with TRBJ2-1; 10 positions agree with TRBD2. The CDR3 sequence is 17 residues long. Unmatched junction bases numbered 5, after V lost 2 bases and J lost 1 base. Germline V gene data show CDR1 as MNHNS and CDR2 as SASEGT. The CDR3 DNA is TGTGCCAGCAGTGAACTAGCGGGAGCTGAATCCTACAATGAGCAGTTCTTC. The encoded protein is CASSELAGAESYNEQFF.

This rearrangement joins TRBV6-5 to TRBJ2-3; 9 bases agree with TRBD1. Germline V lookup: CDR1 MNHEY, CDR2 SVGAGI. The CDR3 is 14 residues long. Trimming removed 5 bases from V and 4 bases from J; junction bases left unmatched: 4. The CDR3 here is CASSRTGVPDTQYF. CDR3 DNA: TGTGCCAGCAGTAGGACAGGGGTGCCAGATACGCAGTATTTT.

The gene calls are TRBV9 and TRBJ1-2; the D is unclear. The CDR3 extends over 13 amino acids. Germline V gene data show CDR1 as SGDLS and CDR2 as YYNGEE. V was clipped by 6 bases and J by 2 bases, with 11 bases between them. The DNA of the CDR3 is TGTGCCAGCACCGCCTCAGCGAACTATGGCTACACCTTC. The encoded protein is CASTASANYGYTF.

This clone was seen just once. This chain joins TRBV7-3 and TRBJ1-5; no clear D. Trimming took 4 bases from V and 0 from J, leaving 31 bases between them. The CDR3 contains 22 residues. In germline, CDR1 is SGHTA, CDR2 FQGTGA. Written as DNA, the CDR3 is TGTGCCAGCAGCTCTAGAGTGGTCTCGCAGTTGATAATGGTGGATAGCAATCAGCCCCAGCATTTT. Translating gives CASSSRVVSQLIMVDSNQPQHF.

A remark on this clone: At one end the junction does not follow the germline gene, possibly because of a read error. The CDR3 sequence: CASSLPLSLLHF. CDR3 bases: TGTGCCAGCAGCCTACCCCTTTCACTCCTCCACTTT. The chain combines TRBV5-8 with TRBJ1-6; D is ambiguous. Germline CDR1 is SGHTS and CDR2 is YDEGEE. The CDR3 runs 12 residues. The full variable domain, with the rest looked up from reference TRBV5-8 and TRBJ1-6, is EAGVTQSPTHLIKTRGQQATLRCSPISGHTSVYWYQQALGLGLQFLLWYDEGEERNRGNFPPRFSGRQFPNYSSELNVNALELEDSALYLCASSLPLSLLHFGNGTRLTVT.

V and J are TRBV9 and TRBJ2-1, with 9 bases aligning to TRBD1. The CDR3 totals 17 residues. The junction had 16 bases not matched to a gene; V was cut back by 4 bases and J by 8 bases. Germline V CDR1 and CDR2: SGDLS, YYNGEE. The CDR3 DNA follows: TGTGCCAGCAGCTCTTCGGGACAGGGACATATAGGGGATGAGCAGTTCTTC. It specifies CASSSSGQGHIGDEQFF.

This clone has only a few counts. The rearrangement uses TRBV12-5 and TRBJ1-5; 7 positions agree with TRBD1. Germline V gene data show CDR1 as LGHNT and CDR2 as FRNRAP. There are 15 residues in the CDR3. Losses at the gene ends were 6 bases for V and 6 bases for J; bases not matched to a gene: 11. This CDR3 reads CASGLDQQGPQPQHF. As DNA, the CDR3 is TGTGCTAGTGGCCTTGATCAACAGGGGCCTCAGCCCCAGCATTTT.

The chain is built from TRBV7-6 and TRBJ1-4; 7 nucleotides agree with TRBD1. V lost 5 bases, J lost 2 bases, and 2 bases stayed unmatched. CDR3 size: 14 residues. From germline, CDR1 is SGHVS and CDR2 FNYEAQ. Here the CDR3 DNA reads TGTGCCAGCAGCCCAGGGGGGACTAATGAAAAACTGTTTTTT. Translated: CASSPGGTNEKLFF.